Below are 29 T cell receptor beta chains sequenced from a single sample in a study of T cells after yellow fever vaccination. TCRdb reprocessed the 5' RACE reads via MiXCR and lists one record per CDR3 protein. The sample includes 450,000 to 550,000 distinct CDR3 sequences, around 21% of them seen just once. The material was PBMCs, obtained 15 days after the yellow fever booster vaccination. These receptors were taken from a young man who received the YFV17D yellow fever vaccine.

The sample holds a few counts of this clonotype. The chain has TRBV4-2 and TRBJ2-1; TRBD1 matches at 8 bases. Trimming at V came to 0 bases and at J to 3 bases, leaving 7 bases not matched to a gene. The CDR3 is 17 amino acids. Germline CDR1 reads LGHNA; CDR2 reads YNFKEQ. This CDR3 reads CASSQEDTGTGYNEQFF. CDR3 bases: TGTGCCAGCAGCCAAGAGGACACCGGGACAGGCTACAATGAGCAGTTCTTC.

The rearrangement links TRBV7-2 to TRBJ2-2; 9 positions match TRBD2. The CDR3 length is 18 residues. Trimming at V came to 0 bases and at J to 7 bases, leaving 12 bases not matched to a gene. Germline assignment: CDR1 SGHTA and CDR2 FQGNSA. CDR3 protein: CASSLADSGGYVNGELFF. As DNA, the CDR3 is TGTGCCAGCAGCTTAGCTGATAGCGGGGGATATGTGAACGGGGAGCTGTTTTTT.

This clonotype was counted a few times. The rearrangement joins TRBV14 to TRBJ2-2; D assignment may be TRBD1 or TRBD2 (6 bases each). Germline CDR1 is SGHDN and CDR2 is FVKESK. This CDR3 contains 16 residues. V lost 1 base and J lost 0, with 9 bases in between. CDR3 in DNA: TGTGCCAGCAGCCAAGGAGGGGGGCCGAACACCGGGGAGCTGTTTTTT. Protein: CASSQGGGPNTGELFF.

This clonotype has just a few counts. V gene TRBV29-1 combines with J gene TRBJ1-1; TRBD1 is a possible D gene (5 bases). CDR3 length: 11 residues. Germline V gene sequence: CDR1 SQVTM, CDR2 ANQGSEA. V was clipped by 7 bases and J by 3 bases, with 9 bases between them. The CDR3 sequence is CSGIRDTEAFF. The CDR3 coding sequence is TGCAGCGGCATCAGGGACACTGAAGCTTTCTTT.

The CDR3 is CASSKQGADYGYTF. The CDR3 region has the DNA TGTGCCAGCAGTAAACAGGGGGCGGACTATGGCTACACCTTC. V and J are TRBV6-1 and TRBJ1-2; 9 positions agree with TRBD1. With V trimmed by 5 bases and J by 3 bases, 4 bases remained unmatched. From germline, CDR1 is MNHNS and CDR2 SASEGT. The CDR3 covers 14 residues.

This clonotype has just a few counts. The chain links TRBV5-1 to TRBJ2-6; D gene ambiguous. The CDR3 consists of 16 residues. V gave up 5 bases and J gave up 0 bases, with 12 bases separating them. The germline V gene encodes CDR1 SGHRS and CDR2 YFSETQ. The DNA for the CDR3 is TGCGCCAGCAGTATGCCCACTACCTCTGGGGCCAACGTCCTGACTTTC. As protein: CASSMPTTSGANVLTF.

The CDR3 nucleotides are TGTGCCAGCAGCTTAAGGTCCAATGAGCAGTTCTTC. Residues: CASSLRSNEQFF. The J gene is TRBJ2-1, the V gene TRBV7-9; D remains unclear. In germline, CDR1 is SEHNR, CDR2 FQNEAQ (reference sequence). This CDR3 region has 12 residues. V was cut by 2 bases and J by 6 bases, with 5 bases left in between.

This clonotype turned up a few times. V gene TRBV20-1 combines with J gene TRBJ1-4; no clear D. V gave up 5 bases and J gave up 3 bases, with 7 bases separating them. Per germline, CDR1 DFQATT and CDR2 SNEGSKA (reference sequence). This CDR3 is built from 12 residues. Here the CDR3 reads CSARQPNEKLFF. DNA of the CDR3: TGCAGTGCTCGGCAGCCTAATGAAAAACTGTTTTTT.

Only a few counts were recorded for this clonotype. The gene calls are TRBV6-5 and TRBJ2-7, with TRBD2 matching 9 bases. V lost 2 bases and J lost 4; bases outside the gene matches: 6. Germline V CDR1 and CDR2: MNHEY, SVGAGI. The CDR3 spans 15 residues. In DNA, the CDR3 is TGTGCCAGCAGTTACGATAGCGGGAGAGTGTACGAGCAGTACTTC. Amino acids: CASSYDSGRVYEQYF.

This clonotype came up a few times. The chain uses TRBV19 and TRBJ2-2; D is undetermined. Between the trimmed V and J ends, which lost 3 bases and 0 bases, there was a span of 5 bases. Looked up from germline, CDR1 is LNHDA and CDR2 is SQIVND (reference sequence). The CDR3 contains 14 residues. CDR3 in amino acids: CASSILANTGELFF. CDR3 sequence (DNA): TGTGCCAGTAGTATCCTCGCGAACACCGGGGAGCTGTTTTTT.

This clonotype showed up just a few times. The rearrangement joins TRBV10-3 to TRBJ2-7; no definite D call. The germline CDR1 and CDR2 sequences are ENHRY and SYGVKD. V lost 11 bases to trimming and J lost 4 bases, with 12 bases between them. The CDR3 has 11 residues. The CDR3 loop is CAARSNYEQYF. As DNA, the CDR3 is TGTGCCGCCAGGTCTAATTACGAGCAGTACTTC.

This clonotype has just a few counts. The rearrangement links TRBV11-2 to TRBJ2-5; D perhaps matches TRBD1 (6 bases). CDR1 and CDR2 from the germline V gene are SGHAT and FQNNGV. The V end lost 7 bases, the J end lost 4 bases, and 16 bases lay between the germline ends. The CDR3 has 14 amino acids. CDR3 DNA: TGTGCCAGCATCCCGAGGGGGAAGGTAGAGACCCAGTACTTC. Protein sequence: CASIPRGKVETQYF.

The J gene is TRBJ2-5, the V gene TRBV7-7, with 9 bases identical to TRBD1. Unmatched junction bases numbered 13, after V lost 5 bases and J lost 0 bases. The CDR3 sequence is 18 residues long. Germline lookup yields CDR1 SSHAT and CDR2 FNYEAQ (reference sequence). CDR3 in amino acids: CASSRMPGTGLYQETQYF. The CDR3 coding sequence is TGTGCCAGCAGCAGGATGCCCGGGACAGGGCTGTACCAAGAGACCCAGTACTTC.

This clonotype was counted a few times. The rearrangement uses TRBV28 and TRBJ1-5; D is perhaps TRBD1 (6 bases). The germline gives CDR1 MDHEN, CDR2 SYDVKM. CDR3 length equals 15 residues. V lost 6 bases, J lost 1 base, and 13 bases lay in between. The CDR3 nucleotides read TGTGCCAGCAGGCCGACAGGTTTAAGCAATCAGCCCCAGCATTTT. It translates to CASRPTGLSNQPQHF.

This clonotype was observed a few times. As DNA, the CDR3 is TGTGCCAGCAGCCAAAAAGATAGCGGAATAAGCACAGATACGCAGTATTTT. It specifies CASSQKDSGISTDTQYF. The chain is built from TRBV4-2 and TRBJ2-3; maybe TRBD2 (6 bases). Trimming removed 2 bases from V and 0 bases from J, with 15 bases in between. This CDR3 is built from 17 residues. CDR1 and CDR2 (germline): LGHNA, YNFKEQ.

This sequence joins TRBV20-1 and TRBJ2-7; a possible D gene is TRBD2 (5 bases). The ends were cut back, 6 bases at V and 2 bases at J, with 14 bases in the middle. The CDR3 is made up of 13 amino acids. From germline, CDR1 is DFQATT and CDR2 SNEGSKA (reference sequence). CDR3 in amino acids: CSAAMGSPYEQYF. CDR3 nucleotide sequence: TGCAGTGCCGCGATGGGGAGCCCCTACGAGCAGTACTTC.

The rearrangement links TRBV6-1 to TRBJ2-2; D is perhaps TRBD2 (6 bases). V lost 8 bases, J lost 1 base, and 14 bases lay in between. The CDR3 length is 15 residues. CDR1 and CDR2 (germline): MNHNS, SASEGT. The CDR3 loop reads CASGPGTLNTGELFF. The CDR3 bases are TGTGCCAGCGGACCTGGGACTCTGAACACCGGGGAGCTGTTTTTT.

This clonotype appeared a few times. The V call is TRBV4-2, the J call TRBJ2-3; D possibly uses TRBD1 or TRBD2 (6 bases each). V was trimmed by 3 bases and J by 6 bases, leaving 19 bases between them. The CDR3 sequence is 16 residues long. Germline CDR1 is LGHNA and CDR2 is YNFKEQ. This CDR3 reads CASSQHRDTRGDTQYF. The DNA of the CDR3 is TGTGCCAGCAGCCAGCACCGGGACACCCGGGGGGATACGCAGTATTTT.

A few counts support this clonotype. J is TRBJ2-5 and V is TRBV16; D assignment may be TRBD1 or TRBD2 (5 bases each). V lost 4 bases, J lost 3 bases, and 15 bases lay in between. Germline values: CDR1 KGHSY, CDR2 FQNENV. The CDR3 sequence is 15 residues long. In nucleotides, the CDR3 is TGTGCCAGCAGCCCCTGGTTGGGGGTAGAAGAGACCCAGTACTTC. It translates to CASSPWLGVEETQYF.

CDR3 coding DNA: TGTGCCTGTAACCGGGACAGCTCCTACGAGCAGTACTTC. Translating it yields CACNRDSSYEQYF. The V and J genes are TRBV30 and TRBJ2-7; TRBD1 matches 7 bases. Germline V CDR1 and CDR2: GTSNPN, SVGIG (reference sequence). Unmatched junction bases numbered 5, after V lost 6 bases and J lost 0 bases. CDR3 length equals 13 residues.

This clonotype has at least ten counts. V usage is TRBV28 and J usage is TRBJ1-1; TRBD1 might be the D (5 bases). The V gene's germline CDR1 is MDHEN and CDR2 SYDVKM. The CDR3 runs to 13 residues. Deletions cut 2 bases from V and 5 bases from J, with 9 bases between. The CDR3: CASSLMGGTEAFF. Here the CDR3 DNA reads TGTGCCAGCAGTTTAATGGGGGGGACTGAAGCTTTCTTT.

The chain has TRBV14 and TRBJ2-7, with 8 bases lining up with TRBD2. The CDR3 extends over 14 amino acids. The junction had 4 bases not matched to a gene; V was cut back by 1 base and J by 5 bases. The V gene's germline CDR1 is SGHDN and CDR2 FVKESK. In DNA, the CDR3 is TGTGCCAGCAGCCAAGCACTAGCGGTCCACGAGCAGTACTTC. Protein: CASSQALAVHEQYF.

This clonotype was recorded a few times. This chain joins TRBV12-3 or TRBV12-4 and TRBJ1-2; TRBD1 agrees at 10 bases. V lost 3 bases and J lost 8; bases outside the gene matches: 9. The CDR3 loop spans 15 amino acids. CDR3 protein: CASSFSGTGAGGYTF. The CDR3 DNA follows: TGTGCCAGCAGTTTCTCCGGGACAGGGGCGGGGGGCTACACCTTC.

This clonotype appeared a few times. This sequence joins TRBV14 and TRBJ1-2; TRBD1 might be the D (5 bases). Trimming left V 0 bases short and J 5 bases short, with 16 bases between. Germline CDR1 is SGHDN and CDR2 is FVKESK. There are 16 residues in the CDR3. The CDR3 loop reads CASSQEIAGRVYGYTF. CDR3 in DNA: TGTGCCAGCAGCCAAGAAATTGCAGGGAGGGTTTATGGCTACACCTTC.

This clonotype was recorded a few times. The chain recombines TRBV5-1 with TRBJ2-1, with TRBD2 matching 7 bases. This CDR3 is 15 amino acids long. Trimming took 5 bases from V and 0 from J; bases not matched to a gene: 5. Germline lookup yields CDR1 SGHRS and CDR2 YFSETQ. CDR3 region: CASRPWDYSYNEQFF. CDR3 nucleotide sequence: TGCGCCAGCAGACCATGGGACTACTCCTACAATGAGCAGTTCTTC.

The genes are TRBV5-1 and TRBJ2-1; 9 bases fit TRBD1. Trimming took 3 bases from V and 6 from J; bases not matched to a gene: 10. This CDR3 region has 16 residues. The germline gives CDR1 SGHRS, CDR2 YFSETQ. The CDR3 DNA follows: TGCGCCAGCAGCTCCACCTCCCGGGACAGGGTCAATGAGCAGTTCTTC. Translation gives CASSSTSRDRVNEQFF.

This clonotype was seen a handful of times. The chain is built from TRBV12-3 or TRBV12-4 and TRBJ2-5; TRBD2 matches 12 bases. The junction had 5 bases not matched to a gene; V was cut back by 5 bases and J by 4 bases. The CDR3 has 15 amino acids. The CDR3 loop reads CASSPGLAGPETQYF. The DNA of the CDR3 is TGTGCCAGCAGTCCGGGACTAGCGGGCCCAGAGACCCAGTACTTC.

A few counts support this clonotype. V usage is TRBV6-5 and J usage is TRBJ2-7; D might be TRBD2 (6 bases). Germline-derived CDR1 and CDR2 are MNHEY and SVGAGI. V lost 2 bases and J 2 bases, leaving 10 bases between the germline ends. The CDR3 totals 14 residues. This CDR3 is CASSYQGLAYEQYF. CDR3 nucleotide sequence: TGTGCCAGCAGTTACCAGGGACTGGCCTACGAGCAGTACTTC.

The chain is built from TRBV20-1 and TRBJ1-1, with a possible D match to TRBD1 (6 bases). V was trimmed by 4 bases and J by 5 bases, leaving 14 bases between them. CDR1 and CDR2 from the germline V gene are DFQATT and SNEGSKA (reference sequence). The CDR3 runs 13 residues. The chain's CDR3 is CSATRQERTEAFF. As DNA, the CDR3 is TGCAGTGCTACCCGACAGGAGAGGACTGAAGCTTTCTTT.